The source of this TCR beta chain is a study of OX40 agonist ivuxolimab in advanced cancers. Study results and caveats: Among the lowest peripheral clonal expansion occurred in 0.1-3.0 mg/kg partial responders.

Only in-frame clones appear in the TCRdb table, and some are missing; sequencing was by immunoSEQ multiplex PCR. The sample has 50,000 or so clones; roughly four fifths are singletons. The CDR3 covers 14 residues. J gave up 2 bases and V 4 bases, and 6 bases lay outside the gene matches. Germline-derived CDR1 and CDR2 are SGDLS and YYNGEE. For this clone: Antigen specificity is unknown.

The source of this sequence is an adult with an advanced solid tumor such as melanoma, head and neck, liver or kidney cancer. Here the sequenced sample was CD4+ or CD8+ T cells sorted from blood, taken in a trial of the OX40 agonist ivuxolimab. The V call is TRBV9, the J call TRBJ2-7; TRBD1 agrees at 7 bases. The CDR3 sequence is CASSSGGKAYEQYF. As DNA, the CDR3 is TGTGCCAGCAGCTCAGGGGGTAAGGCCTACGAGCAGTACTTC.